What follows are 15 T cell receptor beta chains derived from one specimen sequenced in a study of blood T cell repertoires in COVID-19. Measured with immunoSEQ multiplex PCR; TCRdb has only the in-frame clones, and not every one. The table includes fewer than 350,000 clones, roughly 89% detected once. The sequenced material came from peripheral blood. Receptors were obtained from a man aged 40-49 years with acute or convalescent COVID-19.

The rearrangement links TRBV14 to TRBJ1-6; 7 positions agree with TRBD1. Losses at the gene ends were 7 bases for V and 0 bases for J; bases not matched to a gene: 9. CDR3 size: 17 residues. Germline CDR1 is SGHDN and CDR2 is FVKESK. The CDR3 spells CASTFGTEGSYNSPLHF. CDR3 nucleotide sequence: TGTGCCAGCACATTTGGGACAGAGGGCTCCTATAATTCACCCCTCCACTTT.

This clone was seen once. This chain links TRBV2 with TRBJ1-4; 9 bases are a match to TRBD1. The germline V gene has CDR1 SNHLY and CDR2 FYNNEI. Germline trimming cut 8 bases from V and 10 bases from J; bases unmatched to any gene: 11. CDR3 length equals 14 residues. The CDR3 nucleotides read TGTGCCAGCGAGGGGGGACAGGGAGGAGGAAAACTGTTTTTT. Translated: CASEGGQGGGKLFF.

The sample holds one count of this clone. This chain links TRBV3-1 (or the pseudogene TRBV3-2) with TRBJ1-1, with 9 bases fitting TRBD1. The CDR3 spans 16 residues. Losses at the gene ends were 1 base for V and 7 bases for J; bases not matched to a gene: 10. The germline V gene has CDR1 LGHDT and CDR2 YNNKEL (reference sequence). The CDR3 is CASSQAVTGTGYEAFF. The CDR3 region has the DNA TGTGCCAGCAGCCAAGCGGTTACCGGGACAGGGTATGAAGCTTTCTTT.

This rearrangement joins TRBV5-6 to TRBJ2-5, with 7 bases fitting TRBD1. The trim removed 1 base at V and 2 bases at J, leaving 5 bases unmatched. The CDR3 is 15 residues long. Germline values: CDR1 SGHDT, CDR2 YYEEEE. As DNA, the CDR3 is TGTGCCAGCAGCTTGTGGACAGGAAGTCAAGAGACCCAGTACTTC. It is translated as CASSLWTGSQETQYF. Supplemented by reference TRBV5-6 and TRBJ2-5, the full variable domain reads DAGVTQSPTHLIKTRGQQVTLRCSPKSGHDTVSWYQQALGQGPQFIFQYYEEEERQRGNFPDRFSGHQFPNYSSELNVNALLLGDSALYLCASSLWTGSQETQYFGPGTRLLVL.

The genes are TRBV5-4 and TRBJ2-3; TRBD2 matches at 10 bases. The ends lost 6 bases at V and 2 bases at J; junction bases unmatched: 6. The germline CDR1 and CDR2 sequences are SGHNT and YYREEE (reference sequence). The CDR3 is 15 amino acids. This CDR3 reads CASNPSGGITDTQYF. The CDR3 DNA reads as TGTGCCAGCAACCCTAGCGGGGGAATCACAGATACGCAGTATTTT.

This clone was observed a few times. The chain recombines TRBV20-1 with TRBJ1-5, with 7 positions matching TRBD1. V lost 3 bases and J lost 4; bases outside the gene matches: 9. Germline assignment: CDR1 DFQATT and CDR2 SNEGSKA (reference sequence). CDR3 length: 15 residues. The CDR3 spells CSASIETGRNQPQHF. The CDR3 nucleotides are TGCAGTGCTAGTATCGAGACAGGGCGGAATCAGCCCCAGCATTTT.

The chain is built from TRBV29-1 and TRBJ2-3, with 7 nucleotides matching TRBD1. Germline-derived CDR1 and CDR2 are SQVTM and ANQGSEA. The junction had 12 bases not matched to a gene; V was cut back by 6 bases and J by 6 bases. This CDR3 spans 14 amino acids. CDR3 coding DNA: TGCAGCGTATGCGCGACAGGGCACCCCGATACGCAGTATTTT. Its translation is CSVCATGHPDTQYF.

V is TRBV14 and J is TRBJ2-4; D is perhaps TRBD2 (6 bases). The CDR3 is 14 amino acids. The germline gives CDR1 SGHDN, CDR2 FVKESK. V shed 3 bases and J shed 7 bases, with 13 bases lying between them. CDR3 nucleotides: TGTGCCAGCAGCCACGGGGGTTGGTGGAACATTCAGTACTTC. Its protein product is CASSHGGWWNIQYF.

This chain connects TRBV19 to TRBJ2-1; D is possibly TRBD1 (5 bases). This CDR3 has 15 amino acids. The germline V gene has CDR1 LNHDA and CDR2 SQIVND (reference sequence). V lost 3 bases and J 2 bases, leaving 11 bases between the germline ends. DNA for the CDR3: TGTGCCAGTAGTATCCAGGGTACGGCCTACAATGAGCAGTTCTTC. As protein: CASSIQGTAYNEQFF. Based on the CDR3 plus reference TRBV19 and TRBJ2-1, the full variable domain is DGGITQSPKYLFRKEGQNVTLSCEQNLNHDAMYWYRQDPGQGLRLIYYSQIVNDFQKGDIAEGYSVSREKKESFPLTVTSAQKNPTAFYLCASSIQGTAYNEQFFGPGTRLTVL.

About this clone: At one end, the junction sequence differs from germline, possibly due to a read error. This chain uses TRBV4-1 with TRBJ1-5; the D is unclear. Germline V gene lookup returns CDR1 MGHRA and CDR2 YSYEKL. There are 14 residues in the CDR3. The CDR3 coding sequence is TGCGCCAGCAGCCTGCGAGGTAGCGATCAGCCCCAGCATTTT. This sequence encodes CASSLRGSDQPQHF.

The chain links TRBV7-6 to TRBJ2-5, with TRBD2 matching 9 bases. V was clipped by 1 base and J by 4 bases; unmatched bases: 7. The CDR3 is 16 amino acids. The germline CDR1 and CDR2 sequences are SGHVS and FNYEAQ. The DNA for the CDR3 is TGTGCCAGCAGCTTAGTAGGCGGGGGGGCCCCAGAGACCCAGTACTTC. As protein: CASSLVGGGAPETQYF.

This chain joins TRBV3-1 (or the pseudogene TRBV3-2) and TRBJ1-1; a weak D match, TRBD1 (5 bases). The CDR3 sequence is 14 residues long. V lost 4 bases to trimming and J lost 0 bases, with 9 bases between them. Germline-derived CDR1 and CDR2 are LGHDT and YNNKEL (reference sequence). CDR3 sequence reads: CASSRWGMNTEAFF. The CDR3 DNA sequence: TGTGCCAGCAGCCGTTGGGGCATGAACACTGAAGCTTTCTTT.

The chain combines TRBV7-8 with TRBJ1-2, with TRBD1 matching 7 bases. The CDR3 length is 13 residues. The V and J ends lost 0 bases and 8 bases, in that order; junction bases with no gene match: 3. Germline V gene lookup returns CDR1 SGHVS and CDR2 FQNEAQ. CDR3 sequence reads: CASSLAGDRGYTF. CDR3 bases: TGTGCCAGCAGCTTAGCGGGGGACAGAGGCTACACCTTC.

As DNA, the CDR3 is TGCAGCGTTGTTGGTTGGAGAGGCTACACCTTC. Its protein product is CSVVGWRGYTF. The chain couples TRBV29-1 to TRBJ1-2; D ambiguous. Trimming cost V 4 bases and J 8 bases, with 11 bases left between them. The germline gives CDR1 SQVTM, CDR2 ANQGSEA. This CDR3 is 11 amino acids long. The full variable domain, in which reference TRBV29-1 and TRBJ1-2 provide the parts outside the CDR3, is SAVISQKPSRDICQRGTSLTIQCQVDSQVTMMFWYRQQPGQSLTLIATANQGSEATYESGFVIDKFPISRPNLTFSTLTVSNMSPEDSSIYLCSVVGWRGYTFGSGTRLTVV.

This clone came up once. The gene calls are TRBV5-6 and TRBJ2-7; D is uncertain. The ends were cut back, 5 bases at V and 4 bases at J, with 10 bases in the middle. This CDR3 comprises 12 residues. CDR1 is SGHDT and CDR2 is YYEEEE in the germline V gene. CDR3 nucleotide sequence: TGTGCCAGCAGGGTATACGGGTACGAGCAGTACTTC. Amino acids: CASRVYGYEQYF.